The 4 T cell receptor beta chains listed next were all sequenced from one sample in a study of cytomegalovirus exposure and HLA in healthy donors. The method was immunoSEQ multiplex PCR; TCRdb's version includes in-frame clones alone and lacks a portion of them. This table has around 190,000 clones, 85% appearing once. The specimen was PBMCs. Source of these receptors: a man younger than 35 in good health and CMV-seropositive.

The V gene is TRBV5-8, the J gene TRBJ2-2; D possibly corresponds to TRBD2 (5 bases). The CDR3 is 14 residues long. Trimming took off 4 bases at V and 8 bases at J, with 15 bases between the two ends. Germline assignment: CDR1 SGHTS and CDR2 YDEGEE. CDR3 sequence: CASSPDRGRGELFF. The CDR3 DNA follows: TGTGCCAGCAGCCCGGACCGGGGAAGGGGGGAGCTGTTTTTT.

This clone was seen a few times. This chain uses TRBV15 with TRBJ1-2; 9 positions agree with TRBD1. The CDR3 contains 13 residues. Germline trimming cut 9 bases from V and 7 bases from J; bases unmatched to any gene: 9. The V gene's germline CDR1 is LNHNV and CDR2 YYDKDF (reference sequence). The CDR3 DNA reads TGTGCCACTTCGGGGACAGGGACTACTGGCTACACCTTC. This codes for CATSGTGTTGYTF.

The rearrangement uses TRBV2 and TRBJ1-4; D gene ambiguous. V was cut by 2 bases and J by 14 bases, with 9 bases left in between. The germline gives CDR1 SNHLY, CDR2 FYNNEI. This CDR3 has 11 amino acids. CDR3 coding DNA: TGTGCCAGCAGTGAACAATCTAGTCTGTTTTTT. Translation gives CASSEQSSLFF.

The rearrangement joins TRBV2 to TRBJ1-1; TRBD1 aligns across 10 bases. V lost 8 bases, J lost 7 bases, and 10 bases stayed unmatched. The germline CDR1 and CDR2 sequences are SNHLY and FYNNEI. The CDR3 sequence is 14 residues long. CDR3 protein: CASVQTGGIFEAFF. CDR3 sequence (DNA): TGTGCCAGCGTTCAGACAGGGGGCATTTTTGAAGCTTTCTTT.